One sample yielded the 22 T cell receptor beta chains listed below, sequenced in a study of Ad26.COV2.S vaccination and SARS-CoV-2 variants. Treatment meaning: roughly 20 received Ad26.COV2.S at low or high dose, single or two shots; about five received placebo; per-sample allocation not given. Day 63 following the first vaccine or placebo injection was when the samples were taken. Using immunoSEQ multiplex PCR, the repertoire was profiled, and TCRdb retains in-frame clones only, with some absent. The data contain about half a million clones, about nine tenths of them singletons. The sample consisted of peripheral blood, taken in a trial of Ad26.COV2.S vaccine versus placebo. The receptor source for this set is a person between 18 and 60 years old who received the Ad26.COV2.S COVID-19 vaccine or a placebo.

The chain carries TRBV9 and TRBJ2-1; a possible D gene is TRBD2 (5 bases). CDR3 size: 15 residues. V lost 4 bases, J lost 1 base, and 12 bases lay in between. Germline lookup yields CDR1 SGDLS and CDR2 YYNGEE. In nucleotides, the CDR3 is TGTGCCAGCAGCCTAACGGGGAGTTCCTACAATGAGCAGTTCTTC. The encoded protein is CASSLTGSSYNEQFF. The whole variable domain, remainder taken from reference TRBV9 and TRBJ2-1, is DSGVTQTPKHLITATGQRVTLRCSPRSGDLSVYWYQQSLDQGLQFLIQYYNGEERAKGNILERFSAQQFPDLHSELNLSSLELGDSALYFCASSLTGSSYNEQFFGPGTRLTVL.

This chain uses TRBV19 with TRBJ2-3; no reliable D call. Germline-derived CDR1 and CDR2 are LNHDA and SQIVND (reference sequence). This CDR3 is built from 16 residues. The V end lost 4 bases, the J end lost 0 bases, and 14 bases lay between the germline ends. Here the CDR3 reads CASSRKTRLSTDTQYF. In DNA form, the CDR3 reads TGTGCCAGTAGTAGGAAGACCCGGCTAAGCACAGATACGCAGTATTTT.

The chain combines TRBV5-4 with TRBJ2-5, with 7 bases that match TRBD1. Germline V CDR1 and CDR2: SGHNT, YYREEE (reference sequence). The CDR3 is 14 residues long. With 4 bases clipped from V and 1 base from J, the junction kept 4 bases outside the gene matches. The CDR3 loop reads CASSTGTAQETQYF. The CDR3, as DNA: TGTGCCAGCAGCACTGGGACAGCCCAAGAGACCCAGTACTTC. The variable domain in full, with the rest retrieved from reference TRBV5-4 and TRBJ2-5, is ETGVTQSPTHLIKTRGQQVTLRCSSQSGHNTVSWYQQALGQGPQFIFQYYREEENGRGNFPPRFSGLQFPNYSSELNVNALELDDSALYLCASSTGTAQETQYFGPGTRLLVL.

This clone has more than one count but fewer than ten. This sequence joins TRBV13 and TRBJ1-4; possibly TRBD1 for D (5 bases). CDR3 length equals 14 residues. Per germline, CDR1 PRHDT and CDR2 FYEKMQ (reference sequence). The V end was cut by 5 bases, the J end by 1 base, with 8 bases between. CDR3 coding DNA: TGTGCCAGCAGCCGGGGGAGAACTAATGAAAAACTGTTTTTT. Translation: CASSRGRTNEKLFF.

J is TRBJ1-6 and V is TRBV27; TRBD1 aligns across 7 bases. Germline V gives CDR1 MNHEY, CDR2 SMNVEV (reference sequence). V was pared by 7 bases and J by 7 bases, with 10 bases of the junction left unmatched. The CDR3 extends over 15 amino acids. The CDR3 region is CASTPTGTVNSPLHF. CDR3 bases: TGTGCCAGCACGCCAACCGGGACAGTCAATTCACCCCTCCACTTT.

J is TRBJ2-2 and V is TRBV28, with D tentatively TRBD2 (6 bases). Germline V CDR1 and CDR2: MDHEN, SYDVKM. The CDR3 length is 17 residues. V was clipped by 4 bases and J by 5 bases, with 20 bases between them. The CDR3 DNA follows: TGTGCCAGCAGTTCCCCGGGGGAGAGGGCGATGACCGGGGAGCTGTTTTTT. Protein product: CASSSPGERAMTGELFF.

The rearrangement links TRBV4-2 to TRBJ1-2, with D possibly matching TRBD1 (6 bases). Germline loops: CDR1 LGHNA, CDR2 YNFKEQ. The CDR3 contains 17 residues. Trimming stripped 1 base from V and 3 bases from J, with 18 bases between. CDR3 protein: CASSQGGARGRDYGYTF. In nucleotides, the CDR3 is TGTGCCAGCAGCCAAGGGGGAGCCCGGGGGCGCGACTATGGCTACACCTTC.

The chain has TRBV4-3 and TRBJ1-2; TRBD1 matches 9 bases. Germline V gives CDR1 LGHNA, CDR2 YSLEER. With 4 bases clipped from V and 6 bases from J, the junction kept 9 bases outside the gene matches. The CDR3 is 15 amino acids. The CDR3 sequence is CASSRRQGVSDGYTF. The CDR3 coding sequence is TGCGCCAGCAGCCGCAGACAGGGGGTGTCCGATGGCTACACCTTC.

This chain uses TRBV3-1 (or the pseudogene TRBV3-2) with TRBJ1-5, with D perhaps matching TRBD1 (6 bases). Germline CDR1 reads LGHDT; CDR2 reads YNNKEL (reference sequence). The V end was cut by 2 bases, the J end by 0 bases, with 17 bases between. The CDR3 is 18 residues long. The CDR3 spells CASSQSNRGAYSNQPQHF. The CDR3 DNA reads as TGTGCCAGCAGCCAAAGTAATCGGGGGGCGTATAGCAATCAGCCCCAGCATTTT.

The chain is built from TRBV6-5 and TRBJ1-1; D is uncertain. V lost 9 bases and J lost 5, with 10 bases in between. This CDR3 has 11 amino acids. Germline V lookup: CDR1 MNHEY, CDR2 SVGAGI. CDR3 bases: TGTGCCAGTGGACGGCGGACTGAAGCTTTCTTT. Protein sequence: CASGRRTEAFF.

The CDR3 region has the DNA TGTGCCAGCTCACCAACTACAGGGGTAGGGGAGACCCAGTACTTC. It codes for CASSPTTGVGETQYF. V is TRBV18 and J is TRBJ2-5; 7 bases are a match to TRBD1. Germline V gene lookup returns CDR1 KGHSH and CDR2 LQKENI. The CDR3 runs 15 residues. J lost 5 bases, V lost 2 bases, and 8 bases had no gene match.

The gene calls are TRBV20-1 and TRBJ1-1; D is unclear. The germline gives CDR1 DFQATT, CDR2 SNEGSKA (reference sequence). The CDR3 spans 11 residues. The CDR3 loop reads CSGIRYTEAFF. CDR3 bases: TGCAGCGGAATTCGGTACACTGAAGCTTTCTTT.

The V call is TRBV2, the J call TRBJ2-5, with 9 bases fitting TRBD2. The CDR3 totals 14 residues. Germline CDR1 is SNHLY and CDR2 is FYNNEI. Unmatched junction bases numbered 8, after V lost 7 bases and J lost 5 bases. The CDR3 nucleotides are TGTGCCAGCACCGAGCGGGGGGCCGGGGAGACCCAGTACTTC. It encodes CASTERGAGETQYF. Combining the CDR3 with reference TRBV2 and TRBJ2-5 gives the whole variable domain EPEVTQTPSHQVTQMGQEVILRCVPISNHLYFYWYRQILGQKVEFLVSFYNNEISEKSEIFDDQFSVERPDGSNFTLKIRSTKLEDSAMYFCASTERGAGETQYFGPGTRLLVL.

This sequence joins TRBV30 and TRBJ2-3; D is perhaps TRBD1 (5 bases). V was pared by 0 bases and J by 6 bases, with 10 bases between. CDR3 length equals 13 residues. Germline V gene lookup returns CDR1 GTSNPN and CDR2 SVGIG (reference sequence). The CDR3 DNA reads TGTGCCTGGAGTGTGGCAGGGCCTGATACGCAGTATTTT. This encodes CAWSVAGPDTQYF.

The chain combines TRBV7-2 with TRBJ2-2; D unresolved. This CDR3 region has 14 residues. Per germline, CDR1 SGHTA and CDR2 FQGNSA. Trimming pared 1 base from V and 4 bases from J, leaving 7 bases between. The CDR3: CASSLVRITGELFF. The CDR3 DNA reads TGTGCCAGCAGCTTAGTCAGGATCACCGGGGAGCTGTTTTTT.

J is TRBJ1-4 and V is TRBV19, with 8 bases fitting TRBD1. Germline CDR1 is LNHDA and CDR2 is SQIVND (reference sequence). The V segment lost 3 bases and the J segment 4 bases; nucleotides outside the gene matches: 4. The length of the CDR3 is 15 residues. The CDR3 DNA reads TGTGCCAGTAGTATGAGGGGACAGGATAATGAAAAACTGTTTTTT. It encodes CASSMRGQDNEKLFF.

The chain employs TRBV27 and TRBJ2-3; 9 nucleotides line up with TRBD1. Unmatched junction bases numbered 10, after V lost 7 bases and J lost 8 bases. This CDR3 contains 14 residues. From germline, CDR1 is MNHEY and CDR2 SMNVEV (reference sequence). CDR3 in amino acids: CASTPGTGYSTQYF. The DNA of the CDR3 is TGTGCCAGCACCCCCGGGACAGGGTATAGTACGCAGTATTTT.

The chain carries TRBV9 and TRBJ2-5; 7 nucleotides align to TRBD2. Germline CDR1 and CDR2: SGDLS and YYNGEE. The CDR3 totals 14 residues. The J segment lost 1 base and the V segment lost 4 bases, leaving 4 bases of the junction unmatched. CDR3 bases: TGTGCCAGCAGCACCTGGACTAGCCAAGAGACCCAGTACTTC. Translating it yields CASSTWTSQETQYF.

This chain joins TRBV5-6 and TRBJ1-2; D gene uncertain. The ends were cut back, 1 base at V and 7 bases at J, with 11 bases in the middle. CDR3 length: 13 residues. CDR1 is SGHDT, CDR2 YYEEEE, per germline. The CDR3 DNA reads TGTGCCAGCAGCTTGCTATGGCAGCGTGGCTACACCTTC. Protein product: CASSLLWQRGYTF. The full variable domain, with the rest looked up from reference TRBV5-6 and TRBJ1-2, is DAGVTQSPTHLIKTRGQQVTLRCSPKSGHDTVSWYQQALGQGPQFIFQYYEEEERQRGNFPDRFSGHQFPNYSSELNVNALLLGDSALYLCASSLLWQRGYTFGSGTRLTVV.

On this clone itself: Other DNA sequences in the same sample also yield this CDR3. The V gene is TRBV12-3 or TRBV12-4, the J gene TRBJ2-7; no clear D gene. The CDR3 is 11 residues long. Trimming pared 6 bases from V and 2 bases from J, leaving 5 bases between. CDR3 DNA sequence: TGTGCCAGCAGCCTCACCTACGAGCAGTACTTC. Its protein product is CASSLTYEQYF.

This rearrangement joins TRBV19 to TRBJ1-6, with 8 bases that match TRBD1. The ends lost 7 bases at V and 9 bases at J; junction bases unmatched: 8. The CDR3 runs 14 residues. CDR1 is LNHDA and CDR2 is SQIVND in the germline V gene (reference sequence). The CDR3: CASKLGQGASPLHF. The CDR3 DNA is TGTGCCAGTAAACTCGGACAGGGAGCTTCACCCCTCCACTTT.

This clone is a singleton in its sample. One end of the junction is discordant with germline, which a read error may explain. The chain links TRBV7-9 to TRBJ1-1; 8 bases map to TRBD1. CDR1 is SEHNR and CDR2 is FQNEAQ in the germline V gene (reference sequence). CDR3 size: 13 residues. This chain's CDR3 is CASSKMTGEGFGF. The CDR3 DNA reads as TGTGCCAGCAGCAAGATGACAGGGGAGGGTTTCGGGTTT.